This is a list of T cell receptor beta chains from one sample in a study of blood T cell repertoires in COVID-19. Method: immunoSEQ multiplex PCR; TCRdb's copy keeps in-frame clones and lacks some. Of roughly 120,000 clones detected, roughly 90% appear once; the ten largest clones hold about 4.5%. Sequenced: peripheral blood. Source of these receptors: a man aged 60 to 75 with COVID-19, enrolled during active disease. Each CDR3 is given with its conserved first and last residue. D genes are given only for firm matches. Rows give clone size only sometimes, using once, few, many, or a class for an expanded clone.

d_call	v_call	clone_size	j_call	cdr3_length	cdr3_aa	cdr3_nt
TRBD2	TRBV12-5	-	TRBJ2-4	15	CASAPGLGETNIQYF	TGTGCTAGTGCCCCGGGACTAGGGGAGACAAACATTCAGTACTTC
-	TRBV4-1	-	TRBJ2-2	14	CASSQDLDTGELFF	TGCGCCAGCAGCCAAGATCTAGACACCGGGGAGCTGTTTTTT
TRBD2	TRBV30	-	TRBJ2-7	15	CAWSPLAGNGNEQYF	TGTGCCTGGAGTCCTCTAGCGGGTAACGGGAACGAGCAGTACTTC
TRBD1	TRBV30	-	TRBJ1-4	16	CAWSVGTGWSNEKLFF	TGTGCCTGGAGTGTCGGGACAGGGTGGTCTAATGAAAAACTGTTTTTT
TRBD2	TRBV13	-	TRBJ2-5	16	CASSSPLGQGGETQYF	TGTGCCAGCAGCTCCCCTCTTGGGCAGGGAGGGGAGACCCAGTACTTC
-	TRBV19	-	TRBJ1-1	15	CASSLRPTGPTEAFF	TGTGCCAGTAGCTTACGTCCGACAGGTCCCACTGAAGCTTTCTTT
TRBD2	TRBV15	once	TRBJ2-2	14	CATSGGGNTGELFF	TGTGCCACCAGCGGGGGGGGGAACACCGGGGAGCTGTTTTTT
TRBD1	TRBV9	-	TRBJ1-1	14	CASSVGQGNTEAFF	TGTGCCAGCAGCGTCGGACAGGGGAACACTGAAGCTTTCTTT
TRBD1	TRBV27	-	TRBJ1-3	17	CASSRQGIGHSGNTIYF	TGTGCCAGCAGTCGACAGGGGATCGGTCACTCTGGAAACACCATATATTTT
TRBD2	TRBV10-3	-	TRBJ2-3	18	CAISDLGTSGSRTDTQYF	TGTGCCATCAGCGACTTGGGGACTAGCGGGAGTCGCACAGATACGCAGTATTTT
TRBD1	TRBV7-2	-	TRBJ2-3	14	CASSLDRRTDTQYF	TGTGCCAGCAGCCTGGACAGGCGCACAGATACGCAGTATTTT
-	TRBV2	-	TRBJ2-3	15	CASRGLEASTDTQYF	TGTGCCAGCAGAGGACTTGAAGCAAGCACAGATACGCAGTATTTT
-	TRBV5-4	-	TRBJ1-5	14	CASSRKGVDQPQHF	TGTGCCAGCAGCCGTAAGGGGGTCGACCAGCCCCAGCATTTT
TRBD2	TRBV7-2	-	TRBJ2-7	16	CASSLATSGSSYEQYF	TGTGCCAGCAGCTTAGCGACTAGCGGGAGCTCCTACGAGCAGTACTTC
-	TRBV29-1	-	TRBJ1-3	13	CSVPGGSGNTIYF	TGCAGCGTTCCAGGTGGCTCTGGAAACACCATATATTTT
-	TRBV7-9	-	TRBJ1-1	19	CASSLIVRSLPFGNTEAFF	TGTGCCAGCAGCTTAATAGTTCGGTCACTGCCTTTCGGGAACACTGAAGCTTTCTTT
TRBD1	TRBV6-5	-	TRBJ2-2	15	CASSDGQGNTGELFF	TGTGCCAGCAGCGACGGACAGGGAAATACCGGGGAGCTGTTTTTT
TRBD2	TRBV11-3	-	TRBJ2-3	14	CASSVSGRTDTQYF	TGTGCCAGCAGCGTTAGCGGGAGAACAGATACGCAGTATTTT
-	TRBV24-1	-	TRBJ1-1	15	CATRPSTGMNTEAFF	TGTGCCACCAGACCCTCGACAGGAATGAACACTGAAGCTTTCTTT
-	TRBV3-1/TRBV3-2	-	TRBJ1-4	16	CASSQASGGAGEKLFF	TGTGCCAGCAGCCAGGCTTCTGGGGGCGCGGGTGAAAAACTGTTTTTT
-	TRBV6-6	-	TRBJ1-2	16	CASSREPDSINYGYTF	TGTGCCAGCAGTCGAGAACCGGACAGCATCAACTATGGCTACACCTTC
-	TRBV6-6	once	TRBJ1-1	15	CASPSEAGVNTEAFF	TGTGCCAGCCCCTCCGAGGCGGGGGTGAACACTGAAGCTTTCTTT
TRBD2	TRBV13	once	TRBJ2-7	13	CASSSSGRDEQYF	TGTGCCAGCAGCTCCAGCGGGAGGGACGAGCAGTACTTC
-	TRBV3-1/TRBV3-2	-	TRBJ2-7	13	CASSQDARREQYF	TGTGCCAGCAGCCAAGACGCCAGGCGCGAGCAGTACTTC
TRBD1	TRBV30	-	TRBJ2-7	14	CAWSSGQAVYEQYF	TGTGCCTGGAGCTCTGGACAGGCCGTTTACGAGCAGTACTTC
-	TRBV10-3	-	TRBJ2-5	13	CAISDSSQETQYF	TGTGCCATCAGTGACAGTTCTCAAGAGACCCAGTACTTC